A selection of T cell receptor beta chains follows, all from one sample in a study of T cell clones after liver transplantation. Assay: immunoSEQ multiplex PCR; the TCRdb copy retains only in-frame clones and omits some. The sample contains roughly 80,000 clones, roughly four fifths of which appear only once. The sequences come from CD4+ T cells from blood, collected 45 to 46 months after liver transplant. Receptors were obtained from a human patient who received a liver transplant. The graft donor may be the source of some T cells. Both conserved end residues are part of each CDR3. D genes are given only for firm matches. Only part of the rows carry a size: once, few, many, or a class if the clone is expanded.

D,V,size,J,DNA,CDR3
TRBD2,TRBV6-5,-,TRBJ2-7,TGTGCCAGCACCCGACTAGCGGGAGCCTACGAGCAGTACTTC,CASTRLAGAYEQYF
TRBD1,TRBV2,few,TRBJ2-7,TGTGCCAGCAGGCCGGACAGGAACTCCTACGAGCAGTACTTC,CASRPDRNSYEQYF
-,TRBV5-1,-,TRBJ1-5,TGCGCCAGCAGCTTGGGCCAGGCGGGTCAGCCCCAGCATTTT,CASSLGQAGQPQHF
TRBD2,TRBV6-1,-,TRBJ2-1,TGTGCCAGCAGGGCGGGGGACTTCAATGAGCAGTTCTTC,CASRAGDFNEQFF
TRBD2,TRBV9,-,TRBJ2-1,TGTGCCAGCAGCGTAGATCCTAGCGGAAACAATGAGCAGTTCTTC,CASSVDPSGNNEQFF
-,TRBV4-3,-,TRBJ1-5,TGCGCCAGCAGCCAAGATCCGGGACACAAGCCCCAGCATTTT,CASSQDPGHKPQHF
-,TRBV6-5,-,TRBJ1-5,TGTGCCAGCAGGAACAGAAGGGAAATCAATCAGCCCCAGCATTTT,CASRNRREINQPQHF
TRBD2,TRBV7-3,-,TRBJ2-4,TGTGCCAGCAGCCCACTCTCTAGCGGGAGGGCCGACGCCAAAAACATTCAGTACTTC,CASSPLSSGRADAKNIQYF
-,TRBV19,once,TRBJ1-5,TGTGCCAGTAGTATACAATGGGGCAATCAGCCCCAGCATTTT,CASSIQWGNQPQHF
-,TRBV6-6,-,TRBJ2-1,TGTGCCAGCAGGCGGGACTCCTACAATGAGCAGTTCTTC,CASRRDSYNEQFF
-,TRBV5-1,few,TRBJ2-7,TGCGCCAGCAGCTCACAGGGGAGGGAGCAGTACTTC,CASSSQGREQYF
-,TRBV7-2,-,TRBJ2-3,TGTGCCAGCAGTCGAGCTGCTGTCACAGATACGCAGTATTTT,CASSRAAVTDTQYF
-,TRBV28,-,TRBJ1-2,TGTGCCAGCAGTTTGGACGGCTACTATGGCTACACCTTC,CASSLDGYYGYTF
-,TRBV10-3,-,TRBJ1-1,TGTGCCATCAGGGACGGATACACTGAAGCTTTCTTT,CAIRDGYTEAFF
TRBD1,TRBV19,-,TRBJ1-5,TGTGCCAGTAGTTCGGGGACAGCGAAAAGTGGGCCCCAGCATTTT,CASSSGTAKSGPQHF
-,TRBV7-9,-,TRBJ2-5,TGTGCCAGCAGCTTAGTTAGAGAGACCCAGTACTTC,CASSLVRETQYF